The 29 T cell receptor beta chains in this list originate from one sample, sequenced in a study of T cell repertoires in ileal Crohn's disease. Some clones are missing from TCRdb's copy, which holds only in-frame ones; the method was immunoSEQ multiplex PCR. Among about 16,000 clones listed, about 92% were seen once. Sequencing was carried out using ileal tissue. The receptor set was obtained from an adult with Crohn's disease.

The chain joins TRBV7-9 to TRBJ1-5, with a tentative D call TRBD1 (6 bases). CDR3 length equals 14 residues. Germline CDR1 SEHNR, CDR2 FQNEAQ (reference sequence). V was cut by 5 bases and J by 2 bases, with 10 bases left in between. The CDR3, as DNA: TGTGCCAGCAGCCGGGGGGGCGGCAATCAGCCCCAGCATTTT. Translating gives CASSRGGGNQPQHF.

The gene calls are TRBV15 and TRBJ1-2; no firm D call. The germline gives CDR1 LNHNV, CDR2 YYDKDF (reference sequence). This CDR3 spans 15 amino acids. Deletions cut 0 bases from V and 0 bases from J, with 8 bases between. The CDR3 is CATSRDNGANYGYTF. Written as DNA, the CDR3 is TGTGCCACCAGCAGAGATAACGGAGCTAACTATGGCTACACCTTC.

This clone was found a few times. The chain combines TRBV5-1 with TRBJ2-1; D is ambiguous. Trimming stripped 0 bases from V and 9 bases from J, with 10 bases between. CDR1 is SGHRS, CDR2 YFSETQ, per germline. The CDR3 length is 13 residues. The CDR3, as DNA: TGCGCCAGCAGCTTGGTGGCTCGTGGTGAGCAGTTCTTC. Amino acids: CASSLVARGEQFF.

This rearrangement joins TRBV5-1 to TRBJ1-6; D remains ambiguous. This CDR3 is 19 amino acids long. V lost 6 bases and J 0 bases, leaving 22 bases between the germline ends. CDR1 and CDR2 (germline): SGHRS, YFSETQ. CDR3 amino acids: CASTLSLPVQSSYNSPLHF. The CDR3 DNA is TGCGCCAGCACCCTTTCTTTGCCTGTACAGAGCTCCTATAATTCACCCCTCCACTTT. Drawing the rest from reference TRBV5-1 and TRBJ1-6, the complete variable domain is KAGVTQTPRYLIKTRGQQVTLSCSPISGHRSVSWYQQTPGQGLQFLFEYFSETQRNKGNFPGRFSGRQFSNSRSEMNVSTLELGDSALYLCASTLSLPVQSSYNSPLHFGNGTRLTVT.

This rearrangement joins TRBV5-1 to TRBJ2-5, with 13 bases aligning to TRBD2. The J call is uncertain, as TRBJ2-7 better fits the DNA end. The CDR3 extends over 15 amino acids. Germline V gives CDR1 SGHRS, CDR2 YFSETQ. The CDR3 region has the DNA TGCGCCAGCAGCTGGGGACTAGCGGGGCTCTACGAGCAGTACTTC. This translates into CASSWGLAGLYEQYF.

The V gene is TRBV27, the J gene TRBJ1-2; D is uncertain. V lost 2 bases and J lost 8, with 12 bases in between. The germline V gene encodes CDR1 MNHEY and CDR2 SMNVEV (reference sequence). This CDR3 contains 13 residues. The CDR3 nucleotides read TGTGCCAGCAGTTTAGAGGGTCGAGGCGGCTACACCTTC. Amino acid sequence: CASSLEGRGGYTF.

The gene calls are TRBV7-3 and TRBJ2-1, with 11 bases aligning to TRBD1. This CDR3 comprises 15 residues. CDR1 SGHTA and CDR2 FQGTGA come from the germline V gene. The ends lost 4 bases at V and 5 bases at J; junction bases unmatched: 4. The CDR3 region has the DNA TGTGCCAGCAGCTGGGACAGGGGGACCCACAATGAGCAGTTCTTC. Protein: CASSWDRGTHNEQFF. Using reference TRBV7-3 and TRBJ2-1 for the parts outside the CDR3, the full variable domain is GAGVSQTPSNKVTEKGKYVELRCDPISGHTALYWYRQSLGQGPEFLIYFQGTGAADDSGLPNDRFFAVRPEGSVSTLKIQRTERGDSAVYLCASSWDRGTHNEQFFGPGTRLTVL.

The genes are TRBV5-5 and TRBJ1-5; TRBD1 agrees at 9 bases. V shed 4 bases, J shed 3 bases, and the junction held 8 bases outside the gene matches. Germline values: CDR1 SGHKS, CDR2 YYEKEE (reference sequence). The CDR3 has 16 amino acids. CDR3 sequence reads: CASSGAGTGINQPQHF. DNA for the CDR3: TGTGCCAGCAGCGGAGCCGGGACAGGGATCAATCAGCCCCAGCATTTT.

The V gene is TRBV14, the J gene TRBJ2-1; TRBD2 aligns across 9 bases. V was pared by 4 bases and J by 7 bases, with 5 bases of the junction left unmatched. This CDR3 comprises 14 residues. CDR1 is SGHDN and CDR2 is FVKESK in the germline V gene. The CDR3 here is CASSRGLALNEQFF. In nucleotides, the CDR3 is TGTGCCAGCAGCCGGGGACTAGCTTTGAATGAGCAGTTCTTC. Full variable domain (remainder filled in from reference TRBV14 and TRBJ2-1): EAGVTQFPSHSVIEKGQTVTLRCDPISGHDNLYWYRRVMGKEIKFLLHFVKESKQDESGMPNNRFLAERTGGTYSTLKVQPAELEDSGVYFCASSRGLALNEQFFGPGTRLTVL.

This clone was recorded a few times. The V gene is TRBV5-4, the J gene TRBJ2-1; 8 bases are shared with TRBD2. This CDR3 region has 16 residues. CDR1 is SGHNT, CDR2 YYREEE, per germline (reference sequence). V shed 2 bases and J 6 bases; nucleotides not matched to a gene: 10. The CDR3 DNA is TGTGCCAGCAGCTTCCCCTACAGCGGGGGTCGCAATGAGCAGTTCTTC. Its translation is CASSFPYSGGRNEQFF.

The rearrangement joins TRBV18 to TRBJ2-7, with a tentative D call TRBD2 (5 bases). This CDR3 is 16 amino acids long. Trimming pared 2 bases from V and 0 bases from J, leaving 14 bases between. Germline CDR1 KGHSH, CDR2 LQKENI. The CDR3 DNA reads TGTGCCAGCTCACCAGAAGCCGGGATTTACTCCTACGAGCAGTACTTC. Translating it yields CASSPEAGIYSYEQYF. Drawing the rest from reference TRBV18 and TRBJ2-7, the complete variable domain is NAGVMQNPRHLVRRRGQEARLRCSPMKGHSHVYWYRQLPEEGLKFMVYLQKENIIDESGMPKERFSAEFPKEGPSILRIQQVVRGDSAAYFCASSPEAGIYSYEQYFGPGTRLTVT.

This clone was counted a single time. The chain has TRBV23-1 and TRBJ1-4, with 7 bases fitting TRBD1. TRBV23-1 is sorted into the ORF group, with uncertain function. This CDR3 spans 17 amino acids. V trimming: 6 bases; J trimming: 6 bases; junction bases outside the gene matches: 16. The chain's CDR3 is CASSRCTRGRKDEKLFF. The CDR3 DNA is TGCGCCAGCAGCCGATGTACCAGGGGGAGAAAAGATGAAAAACTGTTTTTT.

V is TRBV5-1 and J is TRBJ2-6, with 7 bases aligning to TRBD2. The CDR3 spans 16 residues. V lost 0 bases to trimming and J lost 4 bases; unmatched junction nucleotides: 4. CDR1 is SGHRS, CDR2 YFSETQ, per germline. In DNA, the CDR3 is TGCGCCAGCAGCTTGGGGGGGGGAGAAGGGGCCAACGTCCTGACTTTC. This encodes CASSLGGGEGANVLTF.

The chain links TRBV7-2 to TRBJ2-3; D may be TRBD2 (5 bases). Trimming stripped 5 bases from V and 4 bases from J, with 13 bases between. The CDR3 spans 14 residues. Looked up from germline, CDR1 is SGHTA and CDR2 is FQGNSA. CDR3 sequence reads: CASSPKSGPDTQYF. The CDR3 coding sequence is TGTGCCAGCAGCCCGAAGAGCGGCCCAGATACGCAGTATTTT.

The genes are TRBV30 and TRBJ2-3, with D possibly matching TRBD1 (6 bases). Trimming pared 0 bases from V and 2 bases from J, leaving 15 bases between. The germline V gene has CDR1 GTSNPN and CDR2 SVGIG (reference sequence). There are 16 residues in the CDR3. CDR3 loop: CAWSVPGWGPTDTQYF. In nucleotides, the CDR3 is TGTGCCTGGAGTGTACCAGGGTGGGGGCCCACAGATACGCAGTATTTT. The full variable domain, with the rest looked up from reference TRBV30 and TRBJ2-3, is SQTIHQWPATLVQPVGSPLSLECTVEGTSNPNLYWYRQAAGRGLQLLFYSVGIGQISSEVPQNLSASRPQDRQFILSSKKLLLSDSGFYLCAWSVPGWGPTDTQYFGPGTRLTVL.

CDR3 protein: CASRHEGGGQNEQFF. DNA of the CDR3: TGTGCCAGCCGACACGAGGGCGGGGGCCAGAATGAGCAGTTCTTC. The chain is built from TRBV19 and TRBJ2-1; D perhaps matches TRBD2 (7 bases). This CDR3 has 15 residues. V shed 9 bases and J shed 7 bases, with 22 bases lying between them. Germline CDR1 LNHDA, CDR2 SQIVND (reference sequence). The full variable domain, in which reference TRBV19 and TRBJ2-1 provide the parts outside the CDR3, is DGGITQSPKYLFRKEGQNVTLSCEQNLNHDAMYWYRQDPGQGLRLIYYSQIVNDFQKGDIAEGYSVSREKKESFPLTVTSAQKNPTAFYLCASRHEGGGQNEQFFGPGTRLTVL.

The CDR3 region has the DNA TGTGCCAGCAGCTGGGGGACAGGGGGCGCCTACGAGCAGTACTTC. Protein: CASSWGTGGAYEQYF. V is TRBV5-5 and J is TRBJ2-7; 12 bases map to TRBD1. V shed 3 bases and J 2 bases; nucleotides not matched to a gene: 3. The CDR3 has 15 amino acids. CDR1 is SGHKS, CDR2 YYEKEE, per germline (reference sequence).

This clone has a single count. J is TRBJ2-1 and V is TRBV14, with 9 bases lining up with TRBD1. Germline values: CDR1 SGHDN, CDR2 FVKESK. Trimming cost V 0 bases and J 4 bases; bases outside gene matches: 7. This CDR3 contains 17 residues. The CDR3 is CASSQDRRGTGYNEQFF. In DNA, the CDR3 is TGTGCCAGCAGCCAAGATCGGCGGGGGACAGGGTACAATGAGCAGTTCTTC. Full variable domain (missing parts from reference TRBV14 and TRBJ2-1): EAGVTQFPSHSVIEKGQTVTLRCDPISGHDNLYWYRRVMGKEIKFLLHFVKESKQDESGMPNNRFLAERTGGTYSTLKVQPAELEDSGVYFCASSQDRRGTGYNEQFFGPGTRLTVL.

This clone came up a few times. The CDR3 DNA is TGTGCCAGCAGCTTGGAAATAGCGGGGGGGCTCACAGATACGCAGTATTTT. Translating gives CASSLEIAGGLTDTQYF. The chain has TRBV5-6 and TRBJ2-3, with 11 bases fitting TRBD2. V lost 0 bases and J lost 2; bases outside the gene matches: 5. This CDR3 has 17 residues. Germline CDR1 SGHDT, CDR2 YYEEEE.

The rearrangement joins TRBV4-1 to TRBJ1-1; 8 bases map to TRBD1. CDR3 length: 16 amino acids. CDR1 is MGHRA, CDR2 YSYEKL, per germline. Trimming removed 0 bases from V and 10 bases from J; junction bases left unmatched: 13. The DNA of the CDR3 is TGCGCCAGCAGCCAAGATAGAGCGGCAGGGGGCGGAGGAGCTTTCTTT. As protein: CASSQDRAAGGGGAFF.

The CDR3 spells CASSIETGWNEKLFF. The CDR3 DNA reads TGTGCCAGTAGTATCGAAACAGGATGGAATGAAAAACTGTTTTTT. The chain joins TRBV19 to TRBJ1-4; TRBD1 might be the D (5 bases). This CDR3 comprises 15 residues. Germline V CDR1 and CDR2: LNHDA, SQIVND (reference sequence). V shed 3 bases and J shed 5 bases, with 13 bases lying between them.

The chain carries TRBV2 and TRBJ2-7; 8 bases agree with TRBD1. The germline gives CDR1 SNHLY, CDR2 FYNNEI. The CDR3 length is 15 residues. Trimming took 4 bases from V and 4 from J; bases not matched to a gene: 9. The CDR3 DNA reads TGTGCCAGCAGTGTAGACAGGGGCGACTCATACGAGCAGTACTTC. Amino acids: CASSVDRGDSYEQYF.

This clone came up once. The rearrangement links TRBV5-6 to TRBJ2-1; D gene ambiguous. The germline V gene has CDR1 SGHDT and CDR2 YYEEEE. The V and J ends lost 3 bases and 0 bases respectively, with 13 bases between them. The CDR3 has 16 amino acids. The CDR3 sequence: CASSSPPIHSYNEQFF. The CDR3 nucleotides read TGTGCCAGCAGCTCCCCCCCGATACACTCCTACAATGAGCAGTTCTTC.

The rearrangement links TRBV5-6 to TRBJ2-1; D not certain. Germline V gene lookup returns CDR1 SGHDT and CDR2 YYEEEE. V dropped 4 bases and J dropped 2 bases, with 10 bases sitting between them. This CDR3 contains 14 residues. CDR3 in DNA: TGTGCCAGCAGCCCCCCTGGCCCCTACAATGAGCAGTTCTTC. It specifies CASSPPGPYNEQFF.

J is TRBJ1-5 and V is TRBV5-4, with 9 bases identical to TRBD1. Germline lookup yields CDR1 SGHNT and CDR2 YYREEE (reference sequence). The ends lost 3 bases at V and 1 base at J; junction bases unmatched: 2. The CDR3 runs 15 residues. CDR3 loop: CASSSGTGSNQPQHF. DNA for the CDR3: TGTGCCAGCAGCTCCGGGACAGGGAGCAATCAGCCCCAGCATTTT.

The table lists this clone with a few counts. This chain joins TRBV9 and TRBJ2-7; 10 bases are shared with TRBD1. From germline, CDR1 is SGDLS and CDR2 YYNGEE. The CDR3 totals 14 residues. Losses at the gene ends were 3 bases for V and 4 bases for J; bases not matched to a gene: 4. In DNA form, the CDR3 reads TGTGCCAGCAGCGGGGGACAGGGGAGGTACGAGCAGTACTTC. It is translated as CASSGGQGRYEQYF.

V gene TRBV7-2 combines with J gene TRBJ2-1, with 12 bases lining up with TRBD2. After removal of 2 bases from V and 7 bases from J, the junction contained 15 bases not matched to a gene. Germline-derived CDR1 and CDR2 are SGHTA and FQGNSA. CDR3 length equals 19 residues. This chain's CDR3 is CASSLRTSGGPTEDNEQFF. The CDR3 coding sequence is TGTGCCAGCAGCTTACGAACTAGCGGGGGGCCAACGGAGGATAATGAGCAGTTCTTC.

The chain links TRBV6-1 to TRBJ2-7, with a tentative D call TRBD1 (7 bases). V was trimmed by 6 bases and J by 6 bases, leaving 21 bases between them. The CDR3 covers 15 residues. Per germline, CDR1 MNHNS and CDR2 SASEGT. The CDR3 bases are TGTGCCAGCAGCCCCGAACAGGGGCGGGGATCCGAGCAGTACTTC. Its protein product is CASSPEQGRGSEQYF.

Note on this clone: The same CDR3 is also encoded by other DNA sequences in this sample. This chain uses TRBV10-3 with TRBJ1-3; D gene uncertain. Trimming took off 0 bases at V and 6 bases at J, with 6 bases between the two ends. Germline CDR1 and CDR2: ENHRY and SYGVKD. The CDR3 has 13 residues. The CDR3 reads CAISESTVNTIYF. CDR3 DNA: TGTGCCATCAGTGAGTCAACAGTAAACACCATATATTTT.